These 18 T cell receptor beta chains were sequenced from one sample in a study of blood T cell repertoires in COVID-19. Using immunoSEQ multiplex PCR, the repertoire was profiled, and TCRdb retains in-frame clones only, with some absent. Among approximately 190,000 clones listed, approximately 79% were seen once. The sequenced material came from peripheral blood. All receptors come from a man aged 25-45 years with active or convalescent COVID-19.

This clone was detected only once. The chain carries TRBV24-1 and TRBJ2-3; D not certain. From germline, CDR1 is KGHDR and CDR2 SFDVKD. V lost 1 base and J 3 bases, leaving 10 bases between the germline ends. The CDR3 is made up of 15 amino acids. The CDR3 sequence: CATSDFQTLTDTQYF. CDR3 nucleotide sequence: TGTGCCACCAGTGATTTTCAGACTTTGACAGATACGCAGTATTTT.

This rearrangement joins TRBV7-2 to TRBJ2-3, with unresolved D. V was cut by 5 bases and J by 0 bases, with 12 bases left in between. The CDR3 runs 15 residues. The germline gives CDR1 SGHTA, CDR2 FQGNSA. The CDR3 spells CASSPEPASTDTQYF. Here the CDR3 DNA reads TGTGCCAGCAGCCCGGAGCCGGCTAGCACAGATACGCAGTATTTT.

V is TRBV9 and J is TRBJ1-1; TRBD1 matches at 7 bases. Germline V gives CDR1 SGDLS, CDR2 YYNGEE. J lost 4 bases, V lost 6 bases, and 9 bases had no gene match. CDR3 length: 14 residues. The chain's CDR3 is CASNKGGEGTEAFF. CDR3 bases: TGTGCCAGCAACAAAGGGGGCGAGGGCACTGAAGCTTTCTTT.

The V gene is TRBV6-5, the J gene TRBJ2-5, with TRBD1 matching 7 bases. CDR3 length: 14 residues. J lost 5 bases, V lost 6 bases, and 9 bases had no gene match. Germline V gives CDR1 MNHEY, CDR2 SVGAGI. CDR3 nucleotides: TGTGCCAGCAGCCTGAGGACAGGACGGGAGACCCAGTACTTC. It specifies CASSLRTGRETQYF.

The rearrangement uses TRBV19 and TRBJ2-5; 11 nucleotides agree with TRBD1. Germline trimming cut 0 bases from V and 4 bases from J; bases unmatched to any gene: 4. Per the germline V gene, CDR1 is LNHDA and CDR2 is SQIVND (reference sequence). The CDR3 covers 16 residues. CDR3: CASSIELGQGVETQYF. The CDR3 DNA sequence: TGTGCCAGTAGTATAGAGTTGGGACAGGGGGTAGAGACCCAGTACTTC. The whole variable domain, filled in from reference TRBV19 and TRBJ2-5, reads DGGITQSPKYLFRKEGQNVTLSCEQNLNHDAMYWYRQDPGQGLRLIYYSQIVNDFQKGDIAEGYSVSREKKESFPLTVTSAQKNPTAFYLCASSIELGQGVETQYFGPGTRLLVL.

This chain uses TRBV28 with TRBJ1-1; 9 bases are shared with TRBD1. This CDR3 comprises 15 residues. V lost 5 bases to trimming and J lost 4 bases; unmatched junction nucleotides: 8. The germline V gene encodes CDR1 MDHEN and CDR2 SYDVKM. Written as DNA, the CDR3 is TGTGCCAGCAGTCGCGACAGGGGGTGGAGCACTGAAGCTTTCTTT. Protein sequence: CASSRDRGWSTEAFF.

Notes on this clone: Other DNA sequences of this sample code for an identical CDR3. The V call is TRBV6-5, the J call TRBJ2-1; TRBD2 might be the D (6 bases). The CDR3 totals 12 residues. Germline values: CDR1 MNHEY, CDR2 SVGAGI. Trimming took off 2 bases at V and 7 bases at J, with 6 bases between the two ends. CDR3 protein: CASSYRGNEQFF. CDR3 DNA sequence: TGTGCCAGCAGTTACCGGGGGAATGAGCAGTTCTTC.

This clone has only a few counts. The rearrangement joins TRBV28 to TRBJ1-1; the match to TRBD1 covers 9 bases. Germline assignment: CDR1 MDHEN and CDR2 SYDVKM. V gave up 5 bases and J gave up 5 bases; unmatched junction bases: 12. This CDR3 spans 16 amino acids. The CDR3 coding sequence is TGTGCCAGCAGTCCCATCCGGGGACAGGGTATAACTGAAGCTTTCTTT. As protein: CASSPIRGQGITEAFF.

The chain uses TRBV7-9 and TRBJ1-1; a weak D match, TRBD1 (5 bases). V was cut by 5 bases and J by 2 bases, with 15 bases left in between. The CDR3 covers 15 residues. Germline values: CDR1 SEHNR, CDR2 FQNEAQ (reference sequence). This chain's CDR3 is CASSPRVGPNTEAFF. The CDR3 DNA follows: TGTGCCAGCAGCCCTAGAGTGGGGCCCAACACTGAAGCTTTCTTT. Full variable domain (remainder filled in from reference TRBV7-9 and TRBJ1-1): DTGVSQNPRHKITKRGQNVTFRCDPISEHNRLYWYRQTLGQGPEFLTYFQNEAQLEKSRLLSDRFSAERPKGSFSTLEIQRTEQGDSAMYLCASSPRVGPNTEAFFGQGTRLTVV.

The V call is TRBV19, the J call TRBJ1-4; possibly TRBD1 for D (5 bases). The CDR3 totals 14 residues. Trimming stripped 7 bases from V and 9 bases from J, with 18 bases between. The germline V gene encodes CDR1 LNHDA and CDR2 SQIVND (reference sequence). CDR3 DNA: TGTGCCAGTAAGGGGTTGAAGTCCCCCCAAAAACTGTTTTTT. Translation: CASKGLKSPQKLFF. Full variable domain (outside the CDR3, taken from reference TRBV19 and TRBJ1-4): DGGITQSPKYLFRKEGQNVTLSCEQNLNHDAMYWYRQDPGQGLRLIYYSQIVNDFQKGDIAEGYSVSREKKESFPLTVTSAQKNPTAFYLCASKGLKSPQKLFFGSGTQLSVL.

The chain is built from TRBV28 and TRBJ2-4; 9 nucleotides line up with TRBD1. After removal of 3 bases from V and 1 base from J, the junction contained 1 base not matched to a gene. The CDR3 is 15 amino acids. CDR1 is MDHEN and CDR2 is SYDVKM in the germline V gene. DNA of the CDR3: TGTGCCAGCAGTTTCGGACAGGGGGCCAAAAACATTCAGTACTTC. It is translated as CASSFGQGAKNIQYF.

The genes are TRBV5-6 and TRBJ1-5; the D is unclear. The CDR3 covers 16 residues. With 0 bases removed from V and 7 bases from J, the gap between germline ends came to 17 bases. Per the germline V gene, CDR1 is SGHDT and CDR2 is YYEEEE. The CDR3 reads CASSLAATAESQPQHF. For the CDR3, the DNA is TGTGCCAGCAGCTTGGCCGCGACGGCGGAGAGCCAGCCCCAGCATTTT.

This chain connects TRBV2 to TRBJ2-5; 11 bases are shared with TRBD2. Germline V lookup: CDR1 SNHLY, CDR2 FYNNEI. V gave up 6 bases and J gave up 5 bases; unmatched junction bases: 20. This CDR3 is built from 19 residues. The CDR3 bases are TGTGCCAGCAGGGGTCGGTGGAAAACTAGCGGGGGCGGCAGGGAGACCCAGTACTTC. It encodes CASRGRWKTSGGGRETQYF.

The chain joins TRBV4-3 to TRBJ2-1; 9 bases are shared with TRBD2. This CDR3 region has 16 residues. Trimming took 1 base from V and 4 from J; bases not matched to a gene: 5. Germline V gives CDR1 LGHNA, CDR2 YSLEER. The CDR3, as DNA: TGCGCCAGCAGCCAAGGGCTAGCGGGACCTTACAATGAGCAGTTCTTC. Amino acids: CASSQGLAGPYNEQFF.

The chain joins TRBV10-3 to TRBJ1-6; tentatively, D is TRBD1 (5 bases). Per the germline V gene, CDR1 is ENHRY and CDR2 is SYGVKD. Trimming took 3 bases from V and 5 from J, leaving 8 bases between them. The CDR3 sequence is 14 residues long. The CDR3 spells CAISDRGDNSPLHF. The CDR3 DNA reads as TGTGCCATCAGTGATCGGGGGGATAATTCACCCCTCCACTTT.

This clone was seen a few times. V gene TRBV18 combines with J gene TRBJ1-2, with D perhaps matching TRBD1 (5 bases). CDR3 length equals 15 residues. The germline CDR1 and CDR2 sequences are KGHSH and LQKENI. The ends were cut back, 3 bases at V and 4 bases at J, with 15 bases in the middle. The CDR3 is CASSPISQGGYGYTF. The CDR3 DNA reads TGTGCCAGCTCACCCATATCCCAGGGCGGCTATGGCTACACCTTC.

The chain is built from TRBV7-9 and TRBJ2-5; TRBD1 might be the D (5 bases). This CDR3 is built from 15 residues. V lost 1 base to trimming and J lost 1 base, with 10 bases between them. Germline-derived CDR1 and CDR2 are SEHNR and FQNEAQ (reference sequence). The CDR3 DNA sequence: TGTGCCAGCAGCTTAGTAGGCACAGGCCAAGAGACCCAGTACTTC. Amino acids: CASSLVGTGQETQYF. Full variable domain (missing parts from reference TRBV7-9 and TRBJ2-5): DTGVSQNPRHKITKRGQNVTFRCDPISEHNRLYWYRQTLGQGPEFLTYFQNEAQLEKSRLLSDRFSAERPKGSFSTLEIQRTEQGDSAMYLCASSLVGTGQETQYFGPGTRLLVL.

This clone was observed a single time. The chain couples TRBV12-3 or TRBV12-4 to TRBJ2-5, with TRBD1 identical over 8 bases. J was trimmed by 8 bases and V by 6 bases; bases with no gene match: 5. The CDR3 contains 12 residues. CDR3 loop: CASSLTGGTQYF. As DNA, the CDR3 is TGTGCCAGCAGCTTAACAGGGGGAACCCAGTACTTC.